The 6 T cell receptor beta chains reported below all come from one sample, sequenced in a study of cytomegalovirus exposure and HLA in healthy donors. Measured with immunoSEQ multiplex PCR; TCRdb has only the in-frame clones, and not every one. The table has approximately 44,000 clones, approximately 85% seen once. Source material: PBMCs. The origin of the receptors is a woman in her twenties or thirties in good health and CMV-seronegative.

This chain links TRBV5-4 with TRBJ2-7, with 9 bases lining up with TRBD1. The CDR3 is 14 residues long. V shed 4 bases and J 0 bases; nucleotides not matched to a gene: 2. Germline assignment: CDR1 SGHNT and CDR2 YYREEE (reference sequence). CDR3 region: CASSGQGSSYEQYF. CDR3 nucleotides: TGTGCCAGCAGCGGACAGGGGAGCTCCTACGAGCAGTACTTC.

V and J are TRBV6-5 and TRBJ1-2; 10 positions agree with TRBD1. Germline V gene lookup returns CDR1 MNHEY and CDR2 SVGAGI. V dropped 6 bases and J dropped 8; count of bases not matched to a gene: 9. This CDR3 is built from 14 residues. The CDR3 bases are TGTGCCAGCAGGCCGACAGGGGGCGCGAGGGGCTACACCTTC. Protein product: CASRPTGGARGYTF.

This chain's CDR3 is CAIREDYGYTF. The CDR3 DNA sequence: TGTGCCATCAGGGAGGACTATGGCTACACCTTC. The rearrangement joins TRBV6-6 to TRBJ1-2; perhaps TRBD1 as D (5 bases). The length of the CDR3 is 11 residues. V was pared by 10 bases and J by 3 bases, with 9 bases between. Germline assignment: CDR1 MNHNY and CDR2 SVGAGI (reference sequence).

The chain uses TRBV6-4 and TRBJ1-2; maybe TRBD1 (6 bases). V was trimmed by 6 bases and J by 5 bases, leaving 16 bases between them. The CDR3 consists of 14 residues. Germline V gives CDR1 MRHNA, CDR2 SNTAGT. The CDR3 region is CASRPGGGQYGYTF. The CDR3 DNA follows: TGTGCCAGCAGACCTGGGGGGGGCCAGTATGGCTACACCTTC.

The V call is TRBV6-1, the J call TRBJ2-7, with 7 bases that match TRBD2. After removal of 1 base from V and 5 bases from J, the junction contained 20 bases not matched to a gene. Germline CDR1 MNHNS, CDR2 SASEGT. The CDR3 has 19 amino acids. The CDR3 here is CASSEEGVVWRETVHEQYF. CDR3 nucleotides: TGTGCCAGCAGTGAAGAGGGTGTGGTATGGCGGGAGACGGTACACGAGCAGTACTTC.

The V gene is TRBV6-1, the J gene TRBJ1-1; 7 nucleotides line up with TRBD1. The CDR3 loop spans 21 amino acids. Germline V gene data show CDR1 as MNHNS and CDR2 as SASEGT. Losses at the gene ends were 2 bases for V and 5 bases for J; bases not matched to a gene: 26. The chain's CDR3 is CASSEWIPGQLETRRWTEAFF. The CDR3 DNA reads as TGTGCCAGCAGTGAATGGATTCCGGGACAGCTAGAGACCCGTAGGTGGACTGAAGCTTTCTTT.